This T cell receptor (beta chain) was captured in a study of blood T cell repertoires in COVID-19. Across the study: The cDNA or gDNA used as material had been derived from T cells, B-cell-depleted T cells, or PBMCs.

The length of the CDR3 is 14 residues. The germline V gene has CDR1 SGHTA and CDR2 FQGNSA. V was pared by 1 base and J by 2 bases, with 9 bases between. Profiling relied on immunoSEQ multiplex PCR, and the TCRdb table lists in-frame clones only, not all of them. The table lists about 170,000 clones, about 87% of them singletons. Material for sequencing was peripheral blood. The chain combines TRBV7-2 with TRBJ2-7; unclear D gene. The receptor comes from a woman between 50 and 59 years old with acute or convalescent COVID-19. CDR3 coding DNA: TGTGCCAGCAGCTTAGGACTGGGTACCTACGAGCAGTACTTC. This translates into CASSLGLGTYEQYF. Using reference TRBV7-2 and TRBJ2-7 for the parts outside the CDR3, the full variable domain is GAGVSQSPSNKVTEKGKDVELRCDPISGHTALYWYRQSLGQGLEFLIYFQGNSAPDKSGLPSDRFSAERTGGSVSTLTIQRTQQEDSAVYLCASSLGLGTYEQYFGPGTRLTVT.